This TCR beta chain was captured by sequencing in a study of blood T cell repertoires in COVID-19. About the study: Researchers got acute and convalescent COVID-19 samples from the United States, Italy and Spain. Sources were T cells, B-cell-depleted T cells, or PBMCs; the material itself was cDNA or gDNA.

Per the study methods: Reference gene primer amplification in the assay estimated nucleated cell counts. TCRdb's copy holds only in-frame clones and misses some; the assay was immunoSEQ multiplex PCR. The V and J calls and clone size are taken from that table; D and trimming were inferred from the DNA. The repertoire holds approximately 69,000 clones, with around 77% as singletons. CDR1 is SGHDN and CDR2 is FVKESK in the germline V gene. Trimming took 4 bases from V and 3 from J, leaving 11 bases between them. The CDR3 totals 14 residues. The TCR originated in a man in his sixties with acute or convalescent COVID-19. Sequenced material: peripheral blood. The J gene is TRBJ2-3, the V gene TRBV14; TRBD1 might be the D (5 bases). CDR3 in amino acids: CASSPRQWTDTQYF. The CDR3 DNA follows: TGTGCCAGCAGCCCACGACAGTGGACAGATACGCAGTATTTT.